This T cell receptor beta chain was observed in a study of memory CD4+ T cells and cytomegalovirus serostatus (dated by TCRdb to the late 2010s). Study-wide context: The cohort comprised roughly 35 healthy Belgian adults, 9 CMV seropositive and about 25 CMV seronegative. CD4+ memory TCRbeta repertoires of a Belgian cohort with known cytomegalovirus serostatus were sequenced in order to replicate a published TCR-based CMV serostatus classifier. General conclusions and limits of the study: CMV serostatus prediction reached a median bootstrapped AUC of about 0.95 with the original framework and approximately 0.92 with a US-trained random forest. The original-framework classifier achieved a median bootstrapped AUC of approximately 0.95 with a 95% CI of 0.76-1.00 on the Belgian cohort. The results were interpreted as suggesting that the CMV-associated TCR signature is largely present in the CD4+ memory repertoire. Unlike the original study, which covered naive and memory CD4+ and CD8+ populations, the Belgian study sequenced only CD4+CD45RO+ memory cells. Among the roughly 160 previously reported CMV-associated TCRbeta sequences, 60 to 70 showed up in the CD4+ memory repertoires, with each one found in between one and five individuals.

The Quick-DNA Microprep Kit was used to extract genomic DNA from the sorted cells. Amplification of TCRbeta DNA was done with the immunoSEQ hsTCRbeta kit, following the protocol from the manufacturer. An Illumina MiSeq instrument was used to sequence the TCRbeta libraries. The source study handled its data this way. After out-of-frame sequences were removed, under 2.5 million distinct TCRbeta sequences remained, averaging about 66,813 per individual. Two values were used to score each individual: the count of some 150 previously reported CMV-associated TCRbeta sequences and the total count of productive distinct TCRbeta sequences. A beta-binomial model was reimplemented in Python, and scikit-learn random forests with default parameters were trained on US cohort data. Classifier performance on the Belgian cohort was reported as the median AUC with percentile confidence intervals calculated over 10,000 bootstrap iterations. In TCRdb, the immuneACCESS table is reduced to in-frame sequences with V and J assigned. These tables do not hold every clone; where another copy was compared, an unresolved V gene accounts for under half, and the others remain unexplained. The V and J calls and clone size come from that table; D and trimming were worked out from the DNA. The sample table contains tens of thousands of clones; only one count was recorded for around 80% of them. Of the sample, approximately 0.39% is held by the ten largest clones.

A FACSAria II was used to sort memory CD4+ T cells, defined as single viable CD3+CD4+CD8-CD45RO+ cells. CMV serostatus was determined with a Roche Elecsys assay detecting serum IgG against CMV pp150, pp28, p38 and p52. Once the samples were thawed, total CD4+ T cells were enriched through positive selection using CD4 magnetic microbeads. The samples came from a different study that was designed specifically to examine the CD4+ T cell memory repertoire. Following standard operating procedures, peripheral blood mononuclear cells were isolated and cryopreserved, while serum was kept at -80 degrees C. The staining relied on CD3-PerCP (BW264/56), CD4-APC (RPA-T4), CD45RO-PE (UCHT1) and CD8-Pacific Orange (3B5) antibodies, and Sytox blue was used to exclude non-viable cells. Points on this clone: Its cognate antigen has yet to be identified. No clone much larger than this one lies a single base away; base qualities are absent.

Via the germline V gene, CDR1 is SGHVS and CDR2 FQNEAQ. V sheds 5 bases and J sheds 6 bases, leaving 21 bases between their ends. The CDR3 numbers 16 residues from cysteine through phenylalanine. Only the CDR3 DNA stays, 48 bases, in frame from base 1. Recombination linked TRBV7-8 to TRBJ2-3, with a weak D call of TRBD2 (6 bases match). This TCR was recovered from an adult in good health and CMV-seronegative. The sample taken for sequencing was memory CD4+ T cells from blood. CDR3 reads: CASSRSGTGPVDTQYF. The nucleotide sequence is given as TGTGCCAGCAGCCGTTCCGGGACTGGCCCGGTGGATACGCAGTATTTT.